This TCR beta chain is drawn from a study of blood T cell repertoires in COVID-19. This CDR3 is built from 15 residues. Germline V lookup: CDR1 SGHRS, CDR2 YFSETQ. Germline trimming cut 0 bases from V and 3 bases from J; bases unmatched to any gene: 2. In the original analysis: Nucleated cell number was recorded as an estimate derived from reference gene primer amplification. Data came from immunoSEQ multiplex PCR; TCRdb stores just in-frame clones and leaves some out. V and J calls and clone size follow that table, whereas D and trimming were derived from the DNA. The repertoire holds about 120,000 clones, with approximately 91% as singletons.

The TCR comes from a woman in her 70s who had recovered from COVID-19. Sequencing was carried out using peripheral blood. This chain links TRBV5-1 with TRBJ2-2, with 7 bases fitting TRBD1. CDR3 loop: CASSLATGDTGELFF. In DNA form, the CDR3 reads TGCGCCAGCAGCTTGGCCACAGGGGACACCGGGGAGCTGTTTTTT.